This T cell receptor beta chain originates from a study of cytomegalovirus exposure and HLA in healthy donors. With 60 Vbeta and 13 Jbeta primers, the PCR was carried out. The table came from immunoSEQ multiplex PCR; TCRdb's copy has only in-frame clones and leaves some out. This table has 110,000 or so clones, 65% to 75% appearing once. The germline V gene encodes CDR1 MDHEN and CDR2 SYDVKM. J was trimmed by 4 bases and V by 1 base; bases with no gene match: 9. CDR3 length: 17 amino acids. This clone has only one observation. The sequence was obtained from a woman aged 40 to 50 in good health and CMV-seropositive. The chain couples TRBV28 to TRBJ1-2; 10 bases fit TRBD1. The source material was PBMCs. The CDR3 DNA reads TGTGCCAGCAGTTTATTTCCCGGACAGGGGGGGACCTATGGCTACACCTTC. Translating gives CASSLFPGQGGTYGYTF.